A selection of T cell receptor beta chains follows, all from one sample in a study of T-cell reconstitution after alpha-beta-depleted transplantation in children. TCRdb processed the PCR reads anew with MiXCR; each CDR3 protein has one entry. Of a few hundred thousand distinct CDR3 sequences listed, 16% are singletons. The sequencing used PBMCs, mostly from graft donor cells, collected 360 days after TCRalphabeta/CD19-depleted stem cell transplant. These receptors were collected from a boy younger than two who had a stem cell transplant for Wiskott-Aldrich syndrome, so the T cells may come from the graft donor. CDR3s include the opening cysteine and the closing phenylalanine or tryptophan. A D gene is named only where the DNA matches it firmly. Part of the rows lack a size; the others show once, few, many or a class for expanded clones.

J,V,D,size,CDR3,DNA
TRBJ2-3,TRBV7-6,TRBD2,few,CASSIRSGGAVDTQYF,TGTGCCAGCAGCATCCGTAGCGGGGGGGCCGTAGATACGCAGTATTTT
TRBJ2-2,TRBV6-1,-,-,CASIPTPCCTAPGELFF,TGTGCCAGCATCCCGACCCCCTGTTGTACGGCGCCCGGGGAGCTGTTTTTT
TRBJ2-6,TRBV20-1,-,-,CSARTRANVLTF,TGCAGTGCTAGAACCAGGGCCAACGTCCTGACTTTC
TRBJ2-3,TRBV20-1,-,few,CSARPLGDGTDTQYF,TGCAGTGCCAGACCACTAGGAGATGGCACAGATACGCAGTATTTT
TRBJ2-3,TRBV27,-,-,CASSYTDYTDTQYF,TGTGCCAGCAGTTACACAGACTACACAGATACGCAGTATTTT
TRBJ2-1,TRBV6-5,-,-,CASSYSIRILTSYNEQFF,TGTGCCAGCAGTTACTCGATTAGAATCCTTACTTCCTACAATGAGCAGTTCTTC
TRBJ2-3,TRBV5-1,-,-,CASSLSPQVGTDTQYF,TGCGCCAGCAGCTTGAGTCCACAGGTTGGGACAGATACGCAGTATTTT
TRBJ1-1,TRBV29-1,-,few,CSVEDLGVEAFF,TGCAGCGTTGAAGATCTAGGTGTTGAAGCTTTCTTT
TRBJ2-1,TRBV3-1,TRBD2,few,CASSRLAGVGYEQFF,TGTGCCAGCAGTCGTCTAGCGGGGGTGGGGTATGAGCAGTTCTTC
TRBJ2-5,TRBV12-3/TRBV12-4,TRBD1,few,CASSHPGQERETQYF,TGTGCCAGCAGTCATCCGGGACAGGAGAGGGAGACCCAGTACTTC
TRBJ1-5,TRBV12-3/TRBV12-4,-,few,CASSLSSYSNQPQHF,TGTGCCAGCAGTTTAAGCAGTTATAGCAATCAGCCCCAGCATTTT
TRBJ1-2,TRBV2,-,many,CASSVPNRVGYGYTF,TGTGCCAGCAGTGTGCCCAACAGGGTAGGCTATGGCTACACCTTC
TRBJ2-3,TRBV6-1,-,few,CASSRRGGHTDTQYF,TGTGCCAGCAGTCGGCGGGGCGGTCACACAGATACGCAGTATTTT
TRBJ2-3,TRBV15,-,many,CATSSGVRTDTQYF,TGTGCCACCAGCAGTGGGGTTCGAACAGATACGCAGTATTTT
TRBJ2-1,TRBV27,TRBD1,-,CASSLGGQVSEQFF,TGTGCCAGCAGTTTAGGCGGACAGGTCTCTGAGCAGTTCTTC
TRBJ2-7,TRBV25-1,-,-,CASSDSIWSYEQYF,TGTGCCAGCAGTGATAGTATTTGGTCCTACGAGCAGTACTTC
TRBJ2-1,TRBV7-2,-,-,CASSLLGGAKYNEQFF,TGTGCCAGCAGCTTATTGGGGGGGGCGAAATACAATGAGCAGTTCTTC
TRBJ1-2,TRBV20-1,TRBD1,few,CSARIDRANYYGYTF,TGCAGTGCTAGAATTGACAGGGCTAATTACTATGGCTACACCTTC
TRBJ1-1,TRBV6-1,-,many,CASSPPRRLNTEAFF,TGTGCCAGCAGCCCCCCTCGGCGGCTGAACACTGAAGCTTTCTTT
TRBJ1-5,TRBV10-3,-,few,CAISEVGQPQHF,TGTGCCATCAGTGAAGTTGGACAGCCCCAGCATTTT
TRBJ2-7,TRBV7-8,TRBD1,few,CASSLTARDRVEQYF,TGTGCCAGCAGCTTAACCGCCCGGGACAGGGTTGAGCAGTACTTC
TRBJ2-1,TRBV7-9,-,few,CASSLAITTNEQFF,TGTGCCAGCAGCTTAGCGATTACAACGAATGAGCAGTTCTTC
TRBJ2-7,TRBV10-2,-,few,CASSELPTYEQYF,TGCGCCAGCAGTGAACTACCAACCTACGAGCAGTACTTC
TRBJ2-2,TRBV4-1,TRBD2,-,CASSQRPRGARELFF,TGCGCCAGCAGCCAACGCCCGCGGGGGGCCCGGGAGCTGTTTTTT
TRBJ2-7,TRBV27,TRBD2,-,CASSLSPSGSSHEQYF,TGTGCCAGCAGTTTGTCTCCTAGCGGGAGTTCCCACGAGCAGTACTTC
TRBJ2-7,TRBV28,-,few,CASSPTRGAYEQYF,TGTGCCAGCAGTCCAACCAGGGGAGCCTACGAGCAGTACTTC
TRBJ2-7,TRBV18,TRBD1,once,CASSPFRDSPREQYF,TGTGCCAGCTCCCCATTCAGGGACAGTCCTAGGGAGCAGTACTTC
TRBJ2-7,TRBV12-3/TRBV12-4,TRBD2,few,CASSFRTSGRSGYEQYF,TGTGCCAGCAGTTTTAGAACTAGCGGGAGGAGCGGTTACGAGCAGTACTTC
TRBJ1-2,TRBV30,TRBD1,-,CASDRDNYGYTF,TGTGCCTCGGACAGGGATAACTATGGCTACACCTTC
TRBJ2-1,TRBV12-3/TRBV12-4,TRBD2,few,CASRPGLAGDEQFF,TGTGCCAGCAGGCCGGGACTAGCGGGGGATGAGCAGTTCTTC
TRBJ2-4,TRBV5-1,TRBD2,few,CASSLVTGSGGLAKNIQYF,TGCGCCAGCAGCTTGGTTACAGGTAGCGGGGGACTAGCCAAAAACATTCAGTACTTC
TRBJ2-5,TRBV5-5,-,few,CASSLGISGLSQETQYF,TGTGCCAGCAGCTTGGGGATTAGCGGATTATCCCAAGAGACCCAGTACTTC
TRBJ1-4,TRBV7-9,TRBD1,-,CASSSKGAGEKLFF,TGTGCCAGCAGCTCCAAGGGGGCTGGTGAAAAACTGTTTTTT
TRBJ2-7,TRBV27,TRBD2,few,CASSARLAGVNEQYF,TGTGCCAGCAGTGCTAGACTAGCGGGAGTCAACGAGCAGTACTTC
TRBJ2-3,TRBV15,-,many,CATSRDHSEVTQYF,TGTGCCACCAGCAGAGATCACTCCGAGGTAACGCAGTATTTT
TRBJ2-5,TRBV5-1,-,few,CASSLVHSLETQYF,TGCGCCAGCAGCTTGGTACACAGTTTGGAGACCCAGTACTTC
TRBJ2-3,TRBV5-1,TRBD1,many,CASSFAQGTDTQYF,TGCGCCAGCAGCTTCGCACAGGGGACAGATACGCAGTATTTT
TRBJ2-6,TRBV9,-,-,CASSAPGRWIAGANVLTF,TGTGCCAGCAGCGCACCGGGACGGTGGATTGCTGGGGCCAACGTCCTGACTTTC
TRBJ2-2,TRBV4-3,TRBD2,few,CASSQGPTSGNANTGELFF,TGCGCCAGCAGCCAAGGGCCGACTAGCGGGAACGCGAACACCGGGGAGCTGTTTTTT
TRBJ1-2,TRBV5-1,TRBD1,once,CASSFELGQLYGYTF,TGCGCCAGCAGCTTTGAACTGGGACAGTTATATGGCTACACCTTC
TRBJ2-3,TRBV20-1,TRBD2,-,CSARLSGRDTQYF,TGCAGTGCTAGACTGAGCGGGAGGGATACGCAGTATTTT
TRBJ2-1,TRBV6-5,-,-,CASSLAFVLLLPNEQFF,TGTGCCAGCAGTTTAGCGTTTGTCTTACTACTACCGAATGAGCAGTTCTTC
TRBJ2-5,TRBV6-5,-,-,CASRDEGETQYF,TGTGCCAGCAGGGACGAAGGCGAGACCCAGTACTTC
TRBJ2-2,TRBV29-1,-,few,CSPLVDGELFF,TGCAGCCCCTTGGTTGACGGGGAGCTGTTTTTT
TRBJ1-1,TRBV25-1,-,-,CASRTHRGKGNTEAFF,TGTGCCAGCAGGACCCACCGGGGGAAAGGAAACACTGAAGCTTTCTTT